Listed below are T cell receptor beta chains from one sample, sequenced in a study of blood T cell repertoires in COVID-19. Sequenced by immunoSEQ multiplex PCR; TCRdb stores in-frame clones only, minus some. The sample includes about 98,000 clones, 87% of them seen just once. What was sequenced was peripheral blood. These receptors all stem from a man between 70 and 80 years old with acute or convalescent COVID-19. CDR3s include the opening cysteine and the closing phenylalanine or tryptophan. Each record gives: J gene, CDR3 length, D gene, clone size, V gene, CDR3 protein, CDR3 DNA. A D gene is named only where the DNA matches it firmly. Clone size, where shown, is once, few, many, or a class for clones that have expanded.

J: TRBJ2-2; length: 13; D: NA; size: NA; V: TRBV2; CDR3: CASSGQLTGELFF; DNA: TGTGCCAGCAGTGGACAGCTCACCGGGGAGCTGTTTTTT
J: TRBJ1-1; length: 16; D: TRBD1; size: NA; V: TRBV4-1; CDR3: CASSQAGQGAGTEAFF; DNA: TGCGCCAGCAGCCAAGCAGGACAGGGCGCTGGCACTGAAGCTTTCTTT
J: TRBJ2-2; length: 17; D: NA; size: NA; V: TRBV21-1; CDR3: CASSPQGWPGYTGELFF; DNA: TGTGCCAGCAGCCCACAGGGTTGGCCCGGTTACACCGGGGAGCTGTTTTTT
J: TRBJ1-1; length: 16; D: NA; size: few; V: TRBV5-4; CDR3: CASSLGTGRGGTEAFF; DNA: TGTGCCAGCAGCTTGGGAACAGGGCGTGGGGGCACTGAAGCTTTCTTT
J: TRBJ1-2; length: 16; D: NA; size: few; V: TRBV15; CDR3: CATSTSQGLLLYGYTF; DNA: TGTGCCACCAGCACCAGTCAGGGTTTGTTACTCTATGGCTACACCTTC
J: TRBJ2-1; length: 18; D: TRBD2; size: NA; V: TRBV5-1; CDR3: CASSSGLAGAPSSHEQFF; DNA: TGCGCCAGCAGCTCCGGACTAGCGGGGGCCCCGTCGAGCCATGAGCAGTTCTTC
J: TRBJ1-5; length: 13; D: NA; size: NA; V: TRBV5-8; CDR3: CASSGTRDQPQHF; DNA: TGTGCCAGCAGCGGGACTCGGGATCAGCCCCAGCATTTT
J: TRBJ2-3; length: 14; D: NA; size: NA; V: TRBV29-1; CDR3: CSVRTDIGTDTQYF; DNA: TGCAGCGTTCGGACAGATATCGGCACAGATACGCAGTATTTT
J: TRBJ1-6; length: 16; D: NA; size: NA; V: TRBV9; CDR3: CASSLDRSLYNSPLHF; DNA: TGTGCCAGCAGCCTGGACAGAAGCCTCTATAATTCACCCCTCCACTTT
J: TRBJ2-1; length: 15; D: NA; size: NA; V: TRBV6-5; CDR3: CASSLAGGHYNEQFF; DNA: TGTGCCAGCAGCCTAGCAGGAGGGCACTACAATGAGCAGTTCTTC
J: TRBJ1-1; length: 15; D: TRBD1; size: once; V: TRBV5-1; CDR3: CASSIVTGGNTEAFF; DNA: TGCGCCAGCAGCATCGTAACAGGGGGGAACACTGAAGCTTTCTTT
J: TRBJ2-5; length: 16; D: TRBD2; size: NA; V: TRBV19; CDR3: CASSTISGGAGETQYF; DNA: TGTGCCAGTAGTACCATTAGCGGGGGGGCCGGGGAGACCCAGTACTTC
J: TRBJ1-4; length: 15; D: NA; size: NA; V: TRBV15; CDR3: CATSRDRGHTEKLFF; DNA: TGTGCCACCAGCAGAGACCGTGGGCATACTGAAAAACTGTTTTTT
J: TRBJ1-5; length: 14; D: NA; size: NA; V: TRBV24-1; CDR3: CATRDPGGHQPQHF; DNA: TGTGCCACCCGGGACCCCGGGGGGCATCAGCCCCAGCATTTT
J: TRBJ1-2; length: 13; D: NA; size: NA; V: TRBV6-5; CDR3: CASSYEGARGYTF; DNA: TGTGCCAGCAGTTACGAAGGGGCTCGAGGCTACACCTTC
J: TRBJ1-6; length: 15; D: TRBD1; size: NA; V: TRBV5-1; CDR3: CASGEQGEFDSPLHF; DNA: TGCGCCAGCGGCGAACAGGGGGAATTCGATTCACCCCTCCACTTT
J: TRBJ2-2; length: 14; D: TRBD1; size: NA; V: TRBV7-2; CDR3: CASSSRQGPGELFF; DNA: TGTGCCAGCAGCTCCAGACAGGGCCCCGGGGAGCTGTTTTTT
J: TRBJ2-2; length: 13; D: NA; size: NA; V: TRBV28; CDR3: CASSRVTTGELFF; DNA: TGTGCCAGCAGTCGAGTAACCACCGGGGAGCTGTTTTTT
J: TRBJ1-2; length: 11; D: NA; size: NA; V: TRBV11-2; CDR3: CASSPGAGYTF; DNA: TGTGCCAGCAGCCCAGGGGCTGGCTACACCTTC
J: TRBJ2-2; length: 14; D: TRBD1; size: NA; V: TRBV3-1/TRBV3-2; CDR3: CASSQIDRAGELFF; DNA: TGTGCCAGCAGCCAGATCGACAGGGCCGGGGAGCTGTTTTTT
J: TRBJ1-2; length: 16; D: TRBD1; size: NA; V: TRBV9; CDR3: CASSVGVRGLEDGYTF; DNA: TGTGCCAGCAGCGTAGGGGTCAGGGGGCTAGAGGATGGCTACACCTTC
J: TRBJ2-2; length: 14; D: NA; size: NA; V: TRBV11-3; CDR3: CASSLSRGAGELFF; DNA: TGTGCCAGCAGCTTATCCCGCGGGGCCGGGGAGCTGTTTTTT